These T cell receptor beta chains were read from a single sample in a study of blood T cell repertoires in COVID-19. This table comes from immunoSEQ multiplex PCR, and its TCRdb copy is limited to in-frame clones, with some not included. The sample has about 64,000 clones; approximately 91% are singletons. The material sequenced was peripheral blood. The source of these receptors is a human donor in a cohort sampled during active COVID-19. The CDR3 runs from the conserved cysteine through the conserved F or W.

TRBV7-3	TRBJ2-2	CASSLSLAARGELFF
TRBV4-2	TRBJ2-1	CASSRHSGKGGHNEQFF
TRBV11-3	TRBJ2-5	CASSSRSSGTHQRERETQYF
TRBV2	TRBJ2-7	CASTQGAGEQYF
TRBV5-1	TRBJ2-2	CASSPAGLAAGELFF
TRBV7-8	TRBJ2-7	CASSFRSYEQYF
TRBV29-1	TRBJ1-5	CSVADGVLGNQPQHF
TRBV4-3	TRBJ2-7	CASSQRQGHPFYEQYF
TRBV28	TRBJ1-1	CASSSQHTEAFF
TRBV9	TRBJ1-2	CASSVESAYHGYTF
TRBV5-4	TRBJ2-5	CASSSTGQETQYF
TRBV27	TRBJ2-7	CASRVIGGFDEQYF